A single T cell receptor beta chain is shown here with its context. Data came from immunoSEQ multiplex PCR; TCRdb stores just in-frame clones and leaves some out. Of about 59,000 clones listed, around 92% are singletons. The sample originates from a study of OX40 agonist ivuxolimab in advanced cancers. Whole-study context: Patients were dosed with the agonistic anti-OX40 (CD134) antibody ivuxolimab.

The CDR3 contains 16 residues. Germline V CDR1 and CDR2: PRHDT, FYEKMQ (reference sequence). Trimming pared 2 bases from V and 0 bases from J, leaving 13 bases between. The specimen comprised CD4+ or CD8+ T cells sorted from blood, sampled in a trial of the OX40 agonist ivuxolimab. This clonotype was sampled from an adult with an advanced solid tumor such as melanoma, head and neck, liver or kidney cancer. The rearrangement uses TRBV13 and TRBJ1-2, with D maybe TRBD1 (6 bases). The CDR3 DNA follows: TGTGCCAGCAGCTTATATATGGAGGGGGCTAACTATGGCTACACCTTC. Translation gives CASSLYMEGANYGYTF.